These T cell receptor beta chains were read from a single sample in a study of control samples from healthy donors and cancer patients. Some clones are missing from TCRdb's copy, which holds only in-frame ones; the method was immunoSEQ multiplex PCR. Among 150,000 to 200,000 clones listed, about nine tenths were seen once. Sequenced material: blood. The receptors were gathered from a woman aged 30 to 39 in good health. Each CDR3 is given with its conserved first and last residue. The order of the fields is V gene, CDR3 protein.

v_gene: TRBV6-5
CDR3aa: CASSYWGGDEQYF

v_gene: TRBV10-3
CDR3aa: CAISEEKNYGYTF

v_gene: TRBV6-2/TRBV6-3
CDR3aa: CASSYGILDTQYF

v_gene: TRBV5-1
CDR3aa: CASSLQGPDTGELFF

v_gene: TRBV6-6
CDR3aa: CASSYAGAPNGELFF

v_gene: TRBV5-4
CDR3aa: CASSPRTENTIYF

v_gene: TRBV28
CDR3aa: CAWATGGRNSPLHF

v_gene: TRBV11-2
CDR3aa: CASIVGTGPYEQYF

v_gene: TRBV6-7
CDR3aa: CASSYGDRCTDTQYF

v_gene: TRBV18
CDR3aa: CASSPGTGAYEQYF

v_gene: TRBV18
CDR3aa: CASSPRQLHTDTQYF

v_gene: TRBV7-3
CDR3aa: CASSPTSGGGTGELFF

v_gene: TRBV27
CDR3aa: CASSLSRQDNQPQHF

v_gene: TRBV3-1/TRBV3-2
CDR3aa: CASSQGQGATFF

v_gene: TRBV10-3
CDR3aa: CAISEVGNQPQHF

v_gene: TRBV7-2
CDR3aa: CASSFPTGGGTEAFF

v_gene: TRBV2
CDR3aa: CASSGGYYGYTF

v_gene: TRBV28
CDR3aa: CASSLSLAGGETQYF

v_gene: TRBV4-2
CDR3aa: CASSQDGQVYEKLFF

v_gene: TRBV18
CDR3aa: CASSPTGDPGNTIYF

v_gene: TRBV19
CDR3aa: CASSLTGNYGYTF

v_gene: TRBV28
CDR3aa: CASSLRQIMNTEAFF

v_gene: TRBV19
CDR3aa: CASSSGRADGELFF

v_gene: TRBV12-5
CDR3aa: CASGLGRASTDTQYF

v_gene: TRBV5-1
CDR3aa: CASSRDSGSYGYTF

v_gene: TRBV4-1
CDR3aa: CASSQVITGNTEAFF

v_gene: TRBV9
CDR3aa: CASSVGYSNQPQHF

v_gene: TRBV6-2/TRBV6-3
CDR3aa: CASSYSIVRAAGAYNEQFF

v_gene: TRBV27
CDR3aa: CASSSNRVHEQYF

v_gene: TRBV4-1
CDR3aa: CASSQDSPSSYNSPLHF

v_gene: TRBV19
CDR3aa: CASTDRGGSYNEQFF

v_gene: TRBV12-1
CDR3aa: CASSASTSGDTGELFF

v_gene: TRBV29-1
CDR3aa: CSVVVGWEQYF

v_gene: TRBV7-2
CDR3aa: CASSLGFRGQEKLFF

v_gene: TRBV25-1
CDR3aa: CASSEAGGTEAFF

v_gene: TRBV7-9
CDR3aa: CASSLGRGETDTQYF

v_gene: TRBV2
CDR3aa: CASSRQGYNEQFF

v_gene: TRBV18
CDR3aa: CASSPADTQYF

v_gene: TRBV15
CDR3aa: CATSRDRRETQYF

v_gene: TRBV19
CDR3aa: CASSTGQGNTEAFF

v_gene: TRBV25-1
CDR3aa: CASSEWASGVNNEQFF

v_gene: TRBV12-3/TRBV12-4
CDR3aa: CASSLNSNQPQHF

v_gene: TRBV7-9
CDR3aa: CASSFHSGHTYNEQFF

v_gene: TRBV21-1
CDR3aa: CASSSRQGAYEQYF

v_gene: TRBV3-1/TRBV3-2
CDR3aa: CASSQGTDGYTF